This TCR beta chain originates from a study of T cell changes during pregnancy in multiple sclerosis. Only in-frame clones appear in the TCRdb table, and some are missing; sequencing was by immunoSEQ multiplex PCR. Among tens of thousands of clones listed, about 91% were seen once. Looked up from germline, CDR1 is SGHAT and CDR2 is FQNNGV. V was trimmed by 2 bases and J by 2 bases, leaving 9 bases between them. The CDR3 loop spans 15 amino acids. Source: peripheral blood, taken in the second trimester of pregnancy. The source of this sequence is a female donor in good health, enrolled as a control in a pregnancy study. The rearrangement uses TRBV11-2 and TRBJ1-4, with D maybe TRBD1 (6 bases). As DNA, the CDR3 is TGTGCCAGCAGCTTACGGGGGGCCACTAATGAAAAACTGTTTTTT. Its protein is CASSLRGATNEKLFF.